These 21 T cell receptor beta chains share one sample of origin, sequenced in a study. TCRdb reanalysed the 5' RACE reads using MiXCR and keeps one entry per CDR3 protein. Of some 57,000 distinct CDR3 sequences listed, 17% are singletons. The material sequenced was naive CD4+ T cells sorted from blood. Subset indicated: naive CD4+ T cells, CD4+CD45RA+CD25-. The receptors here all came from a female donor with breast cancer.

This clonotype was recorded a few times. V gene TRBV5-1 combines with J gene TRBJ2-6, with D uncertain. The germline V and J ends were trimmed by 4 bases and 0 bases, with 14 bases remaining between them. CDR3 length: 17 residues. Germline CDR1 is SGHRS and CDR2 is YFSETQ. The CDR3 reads CASSHPDGSSGANVLTF. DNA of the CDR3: TGCGCCAGCAGCCACCCTGACGGAAGCTCTGGGGCCAACGTCCTGACTTTC. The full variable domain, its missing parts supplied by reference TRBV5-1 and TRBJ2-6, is KAGVTQTPRYLIKTRGQQVTLSCSPISGHRSVSWYQQTPGQGLQFLFEYFSETQRNKGNFPGRFSGRQFSNSRSEMNVSTLELGDSALYLCASSHPDGSSGANVLTFGAGSRLTVL.

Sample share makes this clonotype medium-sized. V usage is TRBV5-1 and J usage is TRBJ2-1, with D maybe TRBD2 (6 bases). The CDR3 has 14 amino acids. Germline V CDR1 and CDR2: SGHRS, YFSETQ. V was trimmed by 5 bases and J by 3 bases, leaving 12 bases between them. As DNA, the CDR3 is TGCGCCAGCAGATCGGCTAGCGACTACAATGAGCAGTTCTTC. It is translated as CASRSASDYNEQFF.

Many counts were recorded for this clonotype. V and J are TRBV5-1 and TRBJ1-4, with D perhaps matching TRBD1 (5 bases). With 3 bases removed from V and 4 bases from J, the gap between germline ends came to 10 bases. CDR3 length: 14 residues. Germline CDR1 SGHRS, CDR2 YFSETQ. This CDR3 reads CASSSWGFNEKLFF. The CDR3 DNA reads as TGCGCCAGCAGCTCCTGGGGGTTTAATGAAAAACTGTTTTTT.

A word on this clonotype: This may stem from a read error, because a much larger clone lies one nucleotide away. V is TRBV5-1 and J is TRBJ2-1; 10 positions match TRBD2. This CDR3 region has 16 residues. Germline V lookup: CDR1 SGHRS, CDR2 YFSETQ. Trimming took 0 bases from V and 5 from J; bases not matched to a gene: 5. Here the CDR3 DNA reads TGCGCCAGCAGCTTGGCGACTAGCGGGCCTAACAATGAGCAGTTCTTC. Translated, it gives CASSLATSGPNNEQFF. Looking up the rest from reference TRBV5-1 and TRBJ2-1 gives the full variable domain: KAGVTQTPRYLIKTRGQQVTLSCSPISGHRSVSWYQQTPGQGLQFLFEYFSETQRNKGNFPGRFSGRQFSNSRSEMNVSTLELGDSALYLCASSLATSGPNNEQFFGPGTRLTVL.

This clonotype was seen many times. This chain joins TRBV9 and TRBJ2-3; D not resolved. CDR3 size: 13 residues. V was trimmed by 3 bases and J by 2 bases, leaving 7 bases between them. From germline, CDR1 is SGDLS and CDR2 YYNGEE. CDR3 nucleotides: TGTGCCAGCAGCGCCTTAGACACAGATACGCAGTATTTT. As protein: CASSALDTDTQYF. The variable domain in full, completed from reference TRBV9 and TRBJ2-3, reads DSGVTQTPKHLITATGQRVTLRCSPRSGDLSVYWYQQSLDQGLQFLIQYYNGEERAKGNILERFSAQQFPDLHSELNLSSLELGDSALYFCASSALDTDTQYFGPGTRLTVL.

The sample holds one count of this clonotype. The CDR3 DNA is TGTGCCAGTACCCTCGGAGGAGCCAAAAACATTCAGTACTTC. It encodes CASTLGGAKNIQYF. This chain joins TRBV19 and TRBJ2-4, with D possibly matching TRBD2 (5 bases). This CDR3 spans 14 amino acids. The V end lost 7 bases, the J end lost 0 bases, and 10 bases lay between the germline ends. Per the germline V gene, CDR1 is LNHDA and CDR2 is SQIVND (reference sequence).

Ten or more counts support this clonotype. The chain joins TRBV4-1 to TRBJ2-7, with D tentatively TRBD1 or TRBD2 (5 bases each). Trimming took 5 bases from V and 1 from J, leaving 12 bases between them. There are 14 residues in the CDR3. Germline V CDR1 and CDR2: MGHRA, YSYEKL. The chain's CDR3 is CASSGSGPSYEQYF. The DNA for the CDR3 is TGCGCCAGCAGCGGATCGGGGCCGTCCTACGAGCAGTACTTC.

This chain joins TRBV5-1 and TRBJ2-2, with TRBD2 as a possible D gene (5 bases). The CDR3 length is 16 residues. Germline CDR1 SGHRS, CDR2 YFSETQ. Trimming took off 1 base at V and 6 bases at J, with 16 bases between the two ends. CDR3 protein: CASSLIITGSAGELFF. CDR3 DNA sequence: TGCGCCAGCAGCTTGATTATTACGGGATCGGCCGGGGAGCTGTTTTTT. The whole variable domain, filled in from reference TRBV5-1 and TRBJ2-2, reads KAGVTQTPRYLIKTRGQQVTLSCSPISGHRSVSWYQQTPGQGLQFLFEYFSETQRNKGNFPGRFSGRQFSNSRSEMNVSTLELGDSALYLCASSLIITGSAGELFFGEGSRLTVL.

CDR3 sequence: CSAPGAGGNQPQHF. The DNA for the CDR3 is TGCAGTGCTCCCGGGGCAGGGGGTAATCAGCCCCAGCATTTT. The chain links TRBV20-1 to TRBJ1-5; 7 bases agree with TRBD1. Germline V CDR1 and CDR2: DFQATT, SNEGSKA (reference sequence). This CDR3 comprises 14 residues. V shed 5 bases, J shed 4 bases, and the junction held 8 bases outside the gene matches.

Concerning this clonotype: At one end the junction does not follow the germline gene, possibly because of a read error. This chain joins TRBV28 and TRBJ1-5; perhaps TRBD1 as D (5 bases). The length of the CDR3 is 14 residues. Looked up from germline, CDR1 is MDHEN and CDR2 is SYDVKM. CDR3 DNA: TGTGCCACTACGACATGGGGCGGCAACCAGCCCCAGCATTTT. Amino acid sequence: CATTTWGGNQPQHF.

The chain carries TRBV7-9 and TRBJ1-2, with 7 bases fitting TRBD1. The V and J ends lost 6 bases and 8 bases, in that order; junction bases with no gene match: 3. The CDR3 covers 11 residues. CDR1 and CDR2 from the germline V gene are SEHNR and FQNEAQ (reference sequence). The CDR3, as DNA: TGTGCCAGCAGAGGGGGCTCCGGCTACACCTTC. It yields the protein CASRGGSGYTF.

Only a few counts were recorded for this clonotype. CDR3 nucleotide sequence: TGCGCCAGCAGCTTGGGGGTTGGGCTGAAAAACATTCAGTACTTC. Residues: CASSLGVGLKNIQYF. The V and J genes are TRBV5-1 and TRBJ2-4, with D unclear. This CDR3 spans 15 amino acids. V was cut by 0 bases and J by 4 bases, with 11 bases left in between. The germline gives CDR1 SGHRS, CDR2 YFSETQ. Full variable domain (rest looked up from reference TRBV5-1 and TRBJ2-4): KAGVTQTPRYLIKTRGQQVTLSCSPISGHRSVSWYQQTPGQGLQFLFEYFSETQRNKGNFPGRFSGRQFSNSRSEMNVSTLELGDSALYLCASSLGVGLKNIQYFGAGTRLSVL.

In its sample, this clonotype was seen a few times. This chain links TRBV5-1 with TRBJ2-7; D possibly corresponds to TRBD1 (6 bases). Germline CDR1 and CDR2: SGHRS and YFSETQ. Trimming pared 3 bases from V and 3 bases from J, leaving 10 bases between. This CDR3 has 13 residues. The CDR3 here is CASSYGQSYEQYF. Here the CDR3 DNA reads TGCGCCAGCAGCTACGGACAGAGCTACGAGCAGTACTTC.

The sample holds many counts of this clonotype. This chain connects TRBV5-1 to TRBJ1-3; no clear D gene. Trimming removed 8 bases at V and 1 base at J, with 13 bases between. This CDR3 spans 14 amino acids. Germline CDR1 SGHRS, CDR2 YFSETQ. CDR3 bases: TGCGCCAGTAAAGAGACCGCGTCTGGAAACACCATATATTTT. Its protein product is CASKETASGNTIYF.

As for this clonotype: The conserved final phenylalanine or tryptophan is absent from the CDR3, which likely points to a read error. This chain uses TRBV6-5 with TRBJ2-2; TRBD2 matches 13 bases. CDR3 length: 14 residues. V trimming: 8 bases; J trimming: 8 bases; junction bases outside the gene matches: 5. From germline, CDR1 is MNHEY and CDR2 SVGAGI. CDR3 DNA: TGTGCCAGCGGGAAGGGACTAGCGGGAGGGGAGCTGTTTTCT. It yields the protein CASGKGLAGGELFS.

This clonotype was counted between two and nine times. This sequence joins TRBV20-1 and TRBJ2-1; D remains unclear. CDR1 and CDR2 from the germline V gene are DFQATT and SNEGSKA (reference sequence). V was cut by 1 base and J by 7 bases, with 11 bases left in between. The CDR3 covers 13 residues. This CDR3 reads CSARGTKVNEQFF. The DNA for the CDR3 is TGCAGTGCTAGAGGGACCAAGGTAAATGAGCAGTTCTTC.

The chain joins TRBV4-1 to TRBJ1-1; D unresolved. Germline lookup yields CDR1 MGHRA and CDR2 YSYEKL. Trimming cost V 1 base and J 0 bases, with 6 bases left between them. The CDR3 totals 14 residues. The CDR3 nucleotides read TGCGCCAGCAGCCAAGTATCACTGAACACTGAAGCTTTCTTT. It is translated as CASSQVSLNTEAFF.

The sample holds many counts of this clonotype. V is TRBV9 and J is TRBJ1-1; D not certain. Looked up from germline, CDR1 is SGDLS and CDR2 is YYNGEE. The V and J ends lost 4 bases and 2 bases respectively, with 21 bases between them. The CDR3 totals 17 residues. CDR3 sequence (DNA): TGTGCCAGCAGCTCCACTCCCGTCGAAGTAGATAACACTGAAGCTTTCTTT. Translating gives CASSSTPVEVDNTEAFF.

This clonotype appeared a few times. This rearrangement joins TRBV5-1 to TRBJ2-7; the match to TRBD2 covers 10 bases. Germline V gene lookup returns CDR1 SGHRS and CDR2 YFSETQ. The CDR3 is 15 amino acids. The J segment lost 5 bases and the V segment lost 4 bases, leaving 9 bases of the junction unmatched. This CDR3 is CASSLLAGDGDEQYF. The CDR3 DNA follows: TGCGCCAGCAGCCTCCTAGCGGGAGATGGGGACGAGCAGTACTTC.

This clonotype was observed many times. This CDR3 reads CSAEDRAEAFF. The CDR3 DNA reads as TGCAGTGCGGAAGACAGGGCTGAAGCTTTCTTT. This chain connects TRBV20-1 to TRBJ1-1; 7 nucleotides agree with TRBD1. The CDR3 runs to 11 residues. CDR1 and CDR2 (germline): DFQATT, SNEGSKA (reference sequence). J lost 6 bases, V lost 6 bases, and 4 bases had no gene match.

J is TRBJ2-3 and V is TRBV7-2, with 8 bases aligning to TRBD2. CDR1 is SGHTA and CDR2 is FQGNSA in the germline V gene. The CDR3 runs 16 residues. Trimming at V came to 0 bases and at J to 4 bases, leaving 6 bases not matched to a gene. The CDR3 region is CASSLALTGGPDTQYF. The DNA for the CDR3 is TGTGCCAGCAGCTTAGCGCTGACGGGGGGGCCAGATACGCAGTATTTT.